This T cell receptor beta chain was recovered during a study of beta chain features in type 1 diabetes. Study-level points and caveats: VDJ junctions sequenced from type 1 diabetes patients showed fewer insertions and more deletions. People with Type 1 diabetes carried modestly yet significantly shorter TCRB CDR3s in all four CD4+ subsets.

Each of the CD4+ naive, central memory, regulatory and stem cell-like memory populations was sorted via CD45RO/CCR7/CD25/CD127/CD95/CD27. Sequencing targeted expressed TCRB transcripts, as all isolated RNA had been reverse transcribed. TCRdb keeps only in-frame clones here, not all; method: immunoSEQ multiplex PCR. This sample has some 250,000 clones, with more than 11% found just once. This clone occurred a few times. Its antigen remains unidentified. The sample consisted of naive CD4+ T cells from blood. The receptor comes from a man under 40 with type 1 diabetes.

This CDR3 reads CASSRRGRPTDEQYF. The DNA for the CDR3 is TGTGCCAGCAGCCGTCGCGGGAGGCCTACCGACGAGCAGTACTTC. The chain employs TRBV9 and TRBJ2-7; TRBD2 aligns across 8 bases. With 4 bases clipped from V and 5 bases from J, the junction kept 11 bases outside the gene matches. Germline CDR1 reads SGDLS; CDR2 reads YYNGEE. CDR3 size: 15 residues.